The 24 T cell receptor beta chains below all came from one sample that was sequenced in a study of cytomegalovirus exposure and HLA in healthy donors. Amplification used 60 Vbeta primers and 13 Jbeta primers. Produced via immunoSEQ multiplex PCR; TCRdb's table is partial and in-frame only. The repertoire holds some 100,000 clones, more than 65% seen once, with under 5% in the top ten. Sequenced material: PBMCs. Source of these receptors: a woman between 50 and 59 years old in good health and CMV-seropositive.

The J gene is TRBJ1-3, the V gene TRBV30; TRBD1 is a possible D gene (6 bases). The length of the CDR3 is 14 residues. The germline gives CDR1 GTSNPN, CDR2 SVGIG (reference sequence). The ends were cut back, 0 bases at V and 4 bases at J, with 10 bases in the middle. CDR3 residues: CAWSVGGRGNTIYF. The CDR3 region has the DNA TGTGCCTGGAGTGTAGGGGGACGCGGAAACACCATATATTTT. Based on the CDR3 plus reference TRBV30 and TRBJ1-3, the full variable domain is SQTIHQWPATLVQPVGSPLSLECTVEGTSNPNLYWYRQAAGRGLQLLFYSVGIGQISSEVPQNLSASRPQDRQFILSSKKLLLSDSGFYLCAWSVGGRGNTIYFGEGSWLTVV.

The chain links TRBV10-2 to TRBJ1-2, with D unresolved. The CDR3 spans 14 residues. Trimming stripped 8 bases from V and 6 bases from J, with 19 bases between. The germline CDR1 and CDR2 sequences are WSHSY and SAAADI. CDR3 bases: TGCGCCAGCCAGGCAGGTTTCCGGCAGGATGGCTACACCTTC. It translates to CASQAGFRQDGYTF.

This clone occurred a few times. V gene TRBV2 combines with J gene TRBJ2-7; 7 bases match TRBD1. Germline CDR1 reads SNHLY; CDR2 reads FYNNEI. The CDR3 length is 13 residues. The V gene end was trimmed by 6 bases and the J gene end by 0 bases; junction bases not matched to a gene: 2. The CDR3 region is CASRGTASYEQYF. In DNA form, the CDR3 reads TGTGCCAGCAGGGGGACAGCCTCCTACGAGCAGTACTTC.

This clone was seen a handful of times. The V gene is TRBV14, the J gene TRBJ1-2; D not certain. The germline V gene has CDR1 SGHDN and CDR2 FVKESK. The CDR3 length is 15 residues. With 2 bases removed from V and 2 bases from J, the gap between germline ends came to 12 bases. The CDR3 here is CASSQKAGWNYGYTF. Here the CDR3 DNA reads TGTGCCAGCAGCCAAAAAGCGGGGTGGAACTATGGCTACACCTTC.

CDR3 in amino acids: CASSLGDRLYF. The DNA for the CDR3 is TGTGCCAGCAGCTTGGGAGATAGACTATACTTC. The chain is built from TRBV5-6 and TRBJ2-7; the D gene is possibly TRBD2 (5 bases). Germline loops: CDR1 SGHDT, CDR2 YYEEEE. The CDR3 length is 11 residues. Deletions cut 0 bases from V and 13 bases from J, with 11 bases between.

The table lists this clone with a few counts. The V call is TRBV30, the J call TRBJ1-2; 7 nucleotides agree with TRBD1. The CDR3 runs 12 residues. With 3 bases clipped from V and 4 bases from J, the junction kept 2 bases outside the gene matches. From germline, CDR1 is GTSNPN and CDR2 SVGIG (reference sequence). CDR3 loop: CAWRGGSYGYTF. CDR3 bases: TGTGCCTGGAGAGGGGGCAGCTATGGCTACACCTTC.

The rearrangement uses TRBV5-1 and TRBJ2-2, with TRBD2 identical over 8 bases. The CDR3 totals 16 residues. Germline CDR1 reads SGHRS; CDR2 reads YFSETQ. V lost 0 bases to trimming and J lost 4 bases; unmatched junction nucleotides: 5. The CDR3 sequence: CASSLAGGGPTGELFF. CDR3 DNA: TGCGCCAGCAGCTTGGCCGGGGGGGGCCCCACCGGGGAGCTGTTTTTT.

The rearrangement joins TRBV25-1 to TRBJ1-2; TRBD1 aligns across 8 bases. This CDR3 contains 13 residues. J lost 6 bases, V lost 6 bases, and 6 bases had no gene match. The germline CDR1 and CDR2 sequences are MGHDK and SYGVNS. CDR3 region: CASSGQGLHGYTF. The CDR3 nucleotides read TGTGCCAGCAGCGGACAGGGCTTGCATGGCTACACCTTC.

The chain is built from TRBV19 and TRBJ2-5, with D perhaps matching TRBD1 (5 bases). The CDR3 loop spans 13 amino acids. Trimming shortened V by 4 bases and J by 3 bases, and 9 bases separated the two germline ends. The V gene's germline CDR1 is LNHDA and CDR2 SQIVND (reference sequence). CDR3 sequence reads: CASSTTVKETQYF. The CDR3 coding sequence is TGTGCCAGTAGTACGACAGTCAAAGAGACCCAGTACTTC.

This chain uses TRBV6-4 with TRBJ1-2; 9 nucleotides line up with TRBD1. The germline gives CDR1 MRHNA, CDR2 SNTAGT. V dropped 10 bases and J dropped 6; count of bases not matched to a gene: 3. This CDR3 has 11 residues. The CDR3 is CATWTGDGYTF. The CDR3 DNA is TGTGCCACCTGGACAGGGGATGGCTACACCTTC.

The rearrangement joins TRBV11-1 to TRBJ2-7, with 7 bases matching TRBD1. V lost 4 bases to trimming and J lost 2 bases; unmatched junction nucleotides: 8. The V gene's germline CDR1 is SGHAT and CDR2 FQDESV (reference sequence). This CDR3 is built from 15 residues. This CDR3 is CASSSNRGLAYEQYF. In nucleotides, the CDR3 is TGTGCCAGCAGCTCCAACAGGGGTCTTGCCTACGAGCAGTACTTC.

With respect to this clone: Other DNA sequences in this sample translate to the same CDR3. The chain has TRBV9 and TRBJ2-1; possible D gene TRBD2, 5 bases. The CDR3 spans 12 residues. The germline CDR1 and CDR2 sequences are SGDLS and YYNGEE. Between the trimmed V and J ends, which lost 0 bases and 9 bases, there was a span of 7 bases. CDR3 nucleotide sequence: TGTGCCAGCAGCGTAGCGGGGTCTGAGCAGTTCTTC. This translates into CASSVAGSEQFF.

V usage is TRBV4-1 and J usage is TRBJ1-4; 8 positions agree with TRBD1. The V gene's germline CDR1 is MGHRA and CDR2 YSYEKL. The length of the CDR3 is 17 residues. The ends lost 0 bases at V and 3 bases at J; junction bases unmatched: 6. CDR3 residues: CASSQDRVRGPNEKLFF. The CDR3, as DNA: TGCGCCAGCAGCCAAGATCGGGTCAGGGGGCCTAATGAAAAACTGTTTTTT.

This sequence joins TRBV9 and TRBJ1-3; tentatively, D is TRBD1 (5 bases). The germline V gene has CDR1 SGDLS and CDR2 YYNGEE. The CDR3 totals 15 residues. V was pared by 4 bases and J by 8 bases, with 19 bases between. The chain's CDR3 is CASSPTGGGRDTIYF. CDR3 coding DNA: TGTGCCAGCAGCCCAACCGGGGGGGGGAGGGACACCATATATTTT.

This clone has just one count. V and J are TRBV20-1 and TRBJ1-1, with D hard to call. Germline V gene lookup returns CDR1 DFQATT and CDR2 SNEGSKA (reference sequence). This CDR3 region has 11 residues. The V gene lost 0 bases and the J gene lost 8 bases, with 7 bases spanning the gap. The CDR3 bases are TGCAGTGCTAGAGATGGGCAGGAAGCTTTCTTT. Translating it yields CSARDGQEAFF.

This clone has more than one count but fewer than ten. The rearrangement links TRBV6-6 to TRBJ1-2, with D maybe TRBD1 (5 bases). The CDR3 totals 13 residues. CDR1 is MNHNY, CDR2 SVGAGI, per germline (reference sequence). V was trimmed by 8 bases and J by 13 bases, leaving 23 bases between them. The CDR3 loop is CASAAHRTRPPTF. The CDR3 DNA is TGTGCCAGCGCCGCGCACCGGACACGGCCTCCCACCTTC.

The DNA of the CDR3 is TGTGCCAGCAGCCCCTTCGGACGCGGACAGGCCTACGAGCAGTACTTC. It is translated as CASSPFGRGQAYEQYF. This sequence joins TRBV7-9 and TRBJ2-7, with TRBD1 identical over 7 bases. Trimming removed 5 bases from V and 2 bases from J; junction bases left unmatched: 12. The CDR3 contains 16 residues. Germline V lookup: CDR1 SEHNR, CDR2 FQNEAQ (reference sequence).

On this clone: An end of the junction differs from the germline gene, which may be a read error. The V call is TRBV20-1, the J call TRBJ2-5; 10 bases are shared with TRBD2. The V gene's germline CDR1 is DFQATT and CDR2 SNEGSKA (reference sequence). The CDR3 extends over 11 amino acids. The CDR3 DNA reads TGCAGTGCCCGTACTAGCGGGGCCTCCCACTTC. Protein product: CSARTSGASHF.

This chain uses TRBV5-4 with TRBJ1-2; no clear D gene. V lost 4 bases and J 7 bases, leaving 14 bases between the germline ends. This CDR3 has 13 amino acids. Germline values: CDR1 SGHNT, CDR2 YYREEE (reference sequence). The CDR3 protein is CASSTLEGIGYTF. The DNA for the CDR3 is TGTGCCAGCAGCACCTTGGAGGGAATTGGCTACACCTTC. Full variable domain (missing parts from reference TRBV5-4 and TRBJ1-2): ETGVTQSPTHLIKTRGQQVTLRCSSQSGHNTVSWYQQALGQGPQFIFQYYREEENGRGNFPPRFSGLQFPNYSSELNVNALELDDSALYLCASSTLEGIGYTFGSGTRLTVV.

This rearrangement joins TRBV9 to TRBJ2-3; D is unresolved. CDR3 length: 16 residues. CDR1 and CDR2 from the germline V gene are SGDLS and YYNGEE. Trimming took off 0 bases at V and 4 bases at J, with 15 bases between the two ends. CDR3 sequence reads: CASSVARSSSADTQYF. CDR3 bases: TGTGCCAGCAGCGTAGCTCGAAGTAGCTCTGCAGATACGCAGTATTTT.

The chain couples TRBV2 to TRBJ1-3; D is unresolved. This CDR3 has 14 amino acids. Trimming shortened V by 7 bases and J by 0 bases, and 10 bases separated the two germline ends. The germline V gene has CDR1 SNHLY and CDR2 FYNNEI. The DNA for the CDR3 is TGTGCCAGCAATCCCCCGAGCTCTGGAAACACCATATATTTT. This gives the protein CASNPPSSGNTIYF.

This chain joins TRBV6-5 and TRBJ1-2; TRBD1 agrees at 7 bases. This CDR3 contains 13 residues. Germline assignment: CDR1 MNHEY and CDR2 SVGAGI. The ends lost 6 bases at V and 8 bases at J; junction bases unmatched: 9. The CDR3 sequence is CASRPGQGDGYTF. CDR3 nucleotides: TGTGCCAGCAGGCCGGGGCAGGGGGACGGCTACACCTTC.

Comment on this clone: Other DNA sequences from this sample encode an identical CDR3 as well. The chain has TRBV9 and TRBJ2-7, with 11 positions matching TRBD2. The CDR3 length is 16 residues. From germline, CDR1 is SGDLS and CDR2 YYNGEE. V was clipped by 0 bases and J by 3 bases; unmatched bases: 5. The CDR3 is CASSVAGTSGFYEQYF. The DNA of the CDR3 is TGTGCCAGCAGCGTAGCGGGGACTAGCGGTTTCTACGAGCAGTACTTC. The full variable domain, rest sourced from reference TRBV9 and TRBJ2-7, is DSGVTQTPKHLITATGQRVTLRCSPRSGDLSVYWYQQSLDQGLQFLIQYYNGEERAKGNILERFSAQQFPDLHSELNLSSLELGDSALYFCASSVAGTSGFYEQYFGPGTRLTVT.

The chain carries TRBV5-4 and TRBJ2-1; TRBD1 matches at 10 bases. Germline V gene lookup returns CDR1 SGHNT and CDR2 YYREEE (reference sequence). This CDR3 comprises 18 residues. Trimming cost V 4 bases and J 2 bases; bases outside gene matches: 12. This chain's CDR3 is CASSQIGTGTGAYNEQFF. The CDR3 nucleotides are TGTGCCAGCAGCCAAATAGGAACCGGGACAGGGGCCTACAATGAGCAGTTCTTC.